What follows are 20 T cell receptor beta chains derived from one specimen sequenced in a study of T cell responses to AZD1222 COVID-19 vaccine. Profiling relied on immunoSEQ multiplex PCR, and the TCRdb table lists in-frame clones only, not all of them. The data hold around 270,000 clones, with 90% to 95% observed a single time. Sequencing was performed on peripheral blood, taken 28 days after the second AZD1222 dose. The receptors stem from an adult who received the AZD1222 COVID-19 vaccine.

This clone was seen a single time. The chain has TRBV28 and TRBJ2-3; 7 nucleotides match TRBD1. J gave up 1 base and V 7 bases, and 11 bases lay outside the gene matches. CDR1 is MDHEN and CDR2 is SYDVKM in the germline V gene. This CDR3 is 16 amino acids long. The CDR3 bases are TGTGCCAGCAACGCAAGAGGGGGCCTGGGCACAGATACGCAGTATTTT. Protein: CASNARGGLGTDTQYF.

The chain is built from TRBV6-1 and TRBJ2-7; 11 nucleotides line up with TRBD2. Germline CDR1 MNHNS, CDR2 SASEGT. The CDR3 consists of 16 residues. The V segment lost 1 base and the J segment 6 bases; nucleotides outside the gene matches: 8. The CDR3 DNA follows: TGTGCCAGCAGTGAAGAAAGACTAGCGGGGAAGGGCGAGCAGTACTTC. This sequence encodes CASSEERLAGKGEQYF.

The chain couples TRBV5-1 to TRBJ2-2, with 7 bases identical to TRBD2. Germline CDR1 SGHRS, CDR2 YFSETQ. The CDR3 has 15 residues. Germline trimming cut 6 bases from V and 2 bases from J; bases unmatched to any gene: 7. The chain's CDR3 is CASKSSGENTGELFF. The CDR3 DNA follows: TGCGCCAGCAAATCTAGCGGCGAAAACACCGGGGAGCTGTTTTTT.

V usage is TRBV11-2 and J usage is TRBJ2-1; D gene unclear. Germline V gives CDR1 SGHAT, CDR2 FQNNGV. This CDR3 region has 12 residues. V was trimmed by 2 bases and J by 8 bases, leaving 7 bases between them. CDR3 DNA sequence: TGTGCCAGCAGCTTACCCTTGGATGAGCAGTTCTTC. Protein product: CASSLPLDEQFF.

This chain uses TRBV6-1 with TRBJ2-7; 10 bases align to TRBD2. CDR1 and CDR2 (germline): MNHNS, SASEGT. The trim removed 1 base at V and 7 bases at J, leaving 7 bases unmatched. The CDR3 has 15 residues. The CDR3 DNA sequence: TGTGCCAGCAGTGAAGGGGCAGCGGGAGGGTCGGAGCAGTACTTC. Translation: CASSEGAAGGSEQYF.

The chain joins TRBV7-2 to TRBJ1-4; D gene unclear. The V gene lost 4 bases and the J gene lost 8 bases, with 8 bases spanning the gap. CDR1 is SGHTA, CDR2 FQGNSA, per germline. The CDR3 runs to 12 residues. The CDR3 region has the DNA TGTGCCAGCAGCTCCGCCGAGGAAAAACTGTTTTTT. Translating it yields CASSSAEEKLFF.

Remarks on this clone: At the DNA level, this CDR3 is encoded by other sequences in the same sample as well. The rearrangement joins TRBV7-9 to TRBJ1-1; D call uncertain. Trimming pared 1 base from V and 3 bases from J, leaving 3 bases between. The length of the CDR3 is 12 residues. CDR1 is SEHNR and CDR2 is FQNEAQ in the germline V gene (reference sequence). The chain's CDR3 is CASSLVYTEAFF. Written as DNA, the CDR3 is TGTGCCAGCAGCTTAGTATACACTGAAGCTTTCTTT.

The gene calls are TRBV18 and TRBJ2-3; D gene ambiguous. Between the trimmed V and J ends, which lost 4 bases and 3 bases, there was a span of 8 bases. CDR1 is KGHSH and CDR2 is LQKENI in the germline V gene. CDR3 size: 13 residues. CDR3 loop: CASSQSRTDTQYF. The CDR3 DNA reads TGTGCCAGCTCACAGAGCAGAACAGATACGCAGTATTTT.

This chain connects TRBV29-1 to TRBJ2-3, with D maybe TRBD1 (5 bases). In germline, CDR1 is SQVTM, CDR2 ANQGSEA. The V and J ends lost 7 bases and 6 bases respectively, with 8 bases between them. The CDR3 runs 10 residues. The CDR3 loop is CSAKGDTQYF. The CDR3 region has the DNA TGCAGCGCTAAGGGGGATACGCAGTATTTT.

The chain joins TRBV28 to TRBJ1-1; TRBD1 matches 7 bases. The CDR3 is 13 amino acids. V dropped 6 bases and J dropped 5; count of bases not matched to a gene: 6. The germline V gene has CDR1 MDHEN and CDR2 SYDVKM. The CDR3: CASRVQGITEAFF. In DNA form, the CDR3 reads TGTGCCAGCAGGGTACAGGGGATAACTGAAGCTTTCTTT.

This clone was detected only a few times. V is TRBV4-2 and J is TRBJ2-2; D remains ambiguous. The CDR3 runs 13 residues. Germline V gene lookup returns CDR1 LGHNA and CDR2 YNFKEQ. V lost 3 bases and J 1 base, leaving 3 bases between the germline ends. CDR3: CASSQGNTGELFF. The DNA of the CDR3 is TGTGCCAGCAGCCAGGGGAACACCGGGGAGCTGTTTTTT.

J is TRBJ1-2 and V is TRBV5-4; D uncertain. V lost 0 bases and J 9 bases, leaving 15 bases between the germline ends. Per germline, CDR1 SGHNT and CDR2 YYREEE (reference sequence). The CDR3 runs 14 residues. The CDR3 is CASSLGAQRYRYTF. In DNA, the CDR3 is TGTGCCAGCAGCTTGGGGGCCCAGCGGTACCGCTACACCTTC.

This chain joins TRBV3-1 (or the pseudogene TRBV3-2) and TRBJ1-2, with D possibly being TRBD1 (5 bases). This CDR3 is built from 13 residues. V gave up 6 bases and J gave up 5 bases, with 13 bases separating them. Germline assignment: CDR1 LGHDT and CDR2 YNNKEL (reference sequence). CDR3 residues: CASSAASGYGYTF. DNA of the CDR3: TGTGCCAGCAGTGCCGCCTCAGGGTATGGCTACACCTTC.

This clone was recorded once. As DNA, the CDR3 is TGCGCCAGCAGCCAGGGCTCTGGGGCCAACGTCCTGACTTTC. Its translation: CASSQGSGANVLTF. The chain links TRBV5-1 to TRBJ2-6; D may be TRBD1 (5 bases). Germline V lookup: CDR1 SGHRS, CDR2 YFSETQ. There are 14 residues in the CDR3. Between the trimmed V and J ends, which lost 4 bases and 0 bases, there was a span of 5 bases.

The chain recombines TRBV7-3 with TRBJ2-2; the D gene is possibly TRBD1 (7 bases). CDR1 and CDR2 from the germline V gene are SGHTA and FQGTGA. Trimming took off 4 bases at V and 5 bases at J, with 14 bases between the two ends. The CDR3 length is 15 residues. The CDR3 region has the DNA TGTGCCAGCAGCTCAGCAGGGGGGCGGACCGGGGAGCTGTTTTTT. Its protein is CASSSAGGRTGELFF.

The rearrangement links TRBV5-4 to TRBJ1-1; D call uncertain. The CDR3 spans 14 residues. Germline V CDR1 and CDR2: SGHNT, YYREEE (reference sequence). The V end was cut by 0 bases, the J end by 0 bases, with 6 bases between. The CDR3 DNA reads TGTGCCAGCAGCTTGGCTTCGATGAACACTGAAGCTTTCTTT. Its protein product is CASSLASMNTEAFF.

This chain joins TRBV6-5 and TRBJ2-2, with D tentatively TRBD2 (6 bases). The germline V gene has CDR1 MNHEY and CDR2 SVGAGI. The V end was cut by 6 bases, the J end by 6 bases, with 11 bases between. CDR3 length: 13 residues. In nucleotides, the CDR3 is TGTGCCAGCAGGCAATGGGAGGCCGGGGAGCTGTTTTTT. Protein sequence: CASRQWEAGELFF.

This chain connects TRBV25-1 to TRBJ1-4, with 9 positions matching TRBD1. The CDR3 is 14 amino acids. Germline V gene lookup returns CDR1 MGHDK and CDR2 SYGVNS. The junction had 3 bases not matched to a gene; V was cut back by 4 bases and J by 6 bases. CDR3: CASSGGTGHEKLFF. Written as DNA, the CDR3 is TGTGCCAGCAGTGGCGGGACAGGGCATGAAAAACTGTTTTTT.

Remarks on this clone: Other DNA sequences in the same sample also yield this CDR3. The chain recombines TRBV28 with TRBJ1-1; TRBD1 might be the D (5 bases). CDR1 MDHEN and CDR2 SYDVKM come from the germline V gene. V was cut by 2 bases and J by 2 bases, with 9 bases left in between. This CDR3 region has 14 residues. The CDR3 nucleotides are TGTGCCAGCAGTTTAGGTCAGGGAAACACTGAAGCTTTCTTT. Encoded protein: CASSLGQGNTEAFF.

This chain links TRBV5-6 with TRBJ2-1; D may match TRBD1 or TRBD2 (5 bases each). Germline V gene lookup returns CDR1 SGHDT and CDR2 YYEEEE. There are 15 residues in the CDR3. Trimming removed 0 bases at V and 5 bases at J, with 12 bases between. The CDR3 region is CASSLERGWDNEQFF. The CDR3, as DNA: TGTGCCAGCAGCTTGGAGAGGGGCTGGGACAATGAGCAGTTCTTC.